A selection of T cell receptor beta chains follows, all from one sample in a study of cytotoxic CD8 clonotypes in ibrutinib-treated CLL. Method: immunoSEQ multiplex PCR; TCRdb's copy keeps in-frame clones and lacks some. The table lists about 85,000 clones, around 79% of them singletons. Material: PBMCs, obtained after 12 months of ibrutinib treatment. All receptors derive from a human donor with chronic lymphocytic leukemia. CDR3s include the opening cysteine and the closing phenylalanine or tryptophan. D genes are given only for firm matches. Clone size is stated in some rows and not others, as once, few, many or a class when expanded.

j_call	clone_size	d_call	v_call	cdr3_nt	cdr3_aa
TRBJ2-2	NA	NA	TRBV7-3	TGTGCCAGCAGCGCCTTGGGGGCCGGGGAGCTGTTTTTT	CASSALGAGELFF
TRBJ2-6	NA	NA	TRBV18	TGTGCCAGCTCAATGGTACTGCCCCGCTCTGGGGCCAACGTCCTGACTTTC	CASSMVLPRSGANVLTF
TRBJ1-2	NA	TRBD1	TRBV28	TGTGCCAGCAGTTTATTGAGGTGGCAGGGGGCCGGTGGCTACACCTTC	CASSLLRWQGAGGYTF
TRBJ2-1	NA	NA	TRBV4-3	TGCGCCAGCAGCCAAGACGGTTCGGGGGACAATGAGCAGTTCTTC	CASSQDGSGDNEQFF
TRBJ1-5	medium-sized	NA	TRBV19	TGTGCCAGTAGTCCCAGAGATAGCAATCAGCCCCAGCATTTT	CASSPRDSNQPQHF
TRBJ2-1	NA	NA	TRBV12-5	TGTGCTAGTGGGGTGGGCCCCAGGGATGAGCAGTTCTTC	CASGVGPRDEQFF
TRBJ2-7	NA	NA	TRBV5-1	TGCGCCAGCAGCTCCCGTATGGGGAGCTCCTACGAGCAGTACTTC	CASSSRMGSSYEQYF
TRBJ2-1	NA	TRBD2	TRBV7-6	TGTGCCAGCAGCTCCCAACTAGCGGGAGGGGTGGTGGGGCAGTTCTTC	CASSSQLAGGVVGQFF
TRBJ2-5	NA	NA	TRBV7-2	TGTGCCAGCAGCTTACCCGGGAGTTGGGAGACCCAGTACTTC	CASSLPGSWETQYF
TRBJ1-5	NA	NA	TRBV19	TGTGCCAGTAGTATATGGGCTACCTCGCCCGCAAGCAATCAGCCCCAGCATTTT	CASSIWATSPASNQPQHF
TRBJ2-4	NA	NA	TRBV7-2	TGTGCCAGCAGCTCCAGAGGGGGGGCGAACAAAAACATTCAGTACTTC	CASSSRGGANKNIQYF
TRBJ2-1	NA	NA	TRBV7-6	TGTGCCAGCAGCCACCCGGGCAATGAGCAGTTCTTC	CASSHPGNEQFF
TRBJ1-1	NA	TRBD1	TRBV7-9	TGTGCCAGCAGCTCCCCTCAGGGGGTCAACACTGAAGCTTTCTTT	CASSSPQGVNTEAFF
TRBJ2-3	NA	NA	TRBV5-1	TGCGCCAGCCAGGTGGGGACCACAGATACGCAGTATTTT	CASQVGTTDTQYF
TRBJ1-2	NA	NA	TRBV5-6	TGTGCCAGCAGCTTGTTGGGGGGCGGGTATGGCTACACCTTC	CASSLLGGGYGYTF
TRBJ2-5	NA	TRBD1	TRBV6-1	TGTGCCAGCGGGACAGGGGGCCCCGCCCAAGAGACCCAGTACTTC	CASGTGGPAQETQYF
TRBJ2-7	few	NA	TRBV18	TGTGCCAGCTCCCAAAACCTGGGGGGTGAGCAGTACTTC	CASSQNLGGEQYF
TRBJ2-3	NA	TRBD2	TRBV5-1	TGCGCCAGCAGCATCGGACTAGCGGGGGATACCACAGATACGCAGTATTTT	CASSIGLAGDTTDTQYF
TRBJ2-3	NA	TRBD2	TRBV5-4	TGTGCCAGCAGCCTCGGGACTAGCGGGCCCGGGCGTACGCAGTATTTT	CASSLGTSGPGRTQYF
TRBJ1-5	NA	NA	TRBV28	TGTGCCAGCACCCCAGGGAATCAGCCCCAGCATTTT	CASTPGNQPQHF
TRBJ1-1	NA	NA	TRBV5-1	TGCGCCAGCAGCCCCTGGGGGGTGAACACTGAAGCTTTCTTT	CASSPWGVNTEAFF
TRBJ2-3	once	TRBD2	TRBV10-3	TGTGCCATCAGTGGGGCTAGCGGGGGGGTACCAGATACGCAGTATTTT	CAISGASGGVPDTQYF
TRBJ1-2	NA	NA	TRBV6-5	TGTGCCAGCACCGACAGCAATTTTTTCTACACCTTC	CASTDSNFFYTF
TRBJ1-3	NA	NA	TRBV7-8	TGTGCCAGCAGCTTAGGAGCAGCGTCGGGAAACACCATATATTTT	CASSLGAASGNTIYF
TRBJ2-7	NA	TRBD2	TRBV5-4	TGTGCCAGCAGCTGGGGGGGGACTAGCGGGAACTACGAGCAGTACTTC	CASSWGGTSGNYEQYF
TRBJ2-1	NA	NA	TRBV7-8	TGTGCCAGCAGCTTAGCGGGGGGTGAGCAGTTCTTC	CASSLAGGEQFF
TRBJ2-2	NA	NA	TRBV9	TGTGCCAGCAGCGTAGTCTCCGGGGAGCTGTTTTTT	CASSVVSGELFF
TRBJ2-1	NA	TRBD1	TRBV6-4	TGTGCCAGCAGTGCGGGGACAGGGATAAATGAGCAGTTCTTC	CASSAGTGINEQFF
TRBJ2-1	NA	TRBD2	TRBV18	TGTGCCAGCTCAGACATGGGACTAGCCCACAATGAGCAGTTCTTC	CASSDMGLAHNEQFF
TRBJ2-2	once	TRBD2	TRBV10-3	TGTGCCATCAGGGATAGCGGGAGTTGGACCGGGGAGCTGTTTTTT	CAIRDSGSWTGELFF
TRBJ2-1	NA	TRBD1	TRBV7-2	TGTGCCAGCAGCTTGGGTTCCGGGACAGCCTCCTACAATGAGCAGTTCTTC	CASSLGSGTASYNEQFF
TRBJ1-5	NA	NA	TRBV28	TGTGCCAGCAGTTTATACATGGGGCCCCAGCATTTT	CASSLYMGPQHF